Described below is a single T cell receptor beta chain sequence and its context. Patients in Seattle were enrolled during active infection, then followed longitudinally. Germline-derived CDR1 and CDR2 are LNHDA and SQIVND (reference sequence). Unmatched junction bases numbered 4, after V lost 6 bases and J lost 3 bases. The CDR3 is 15 residues long. The data belong to a study of blood T cell repertoires in COVID-19. Overall study context: In each case, the material was cDNA or gDNA derived from T cells, B-cell-depleted T cells, or PBMCs.

Original analysis: Amplification from reference gene primers served as the basis for estimated nucleated cell counts. Repertoires were generated with immunoSEQ multiplex PCR, while TCRdb's copy carries only in-frame clones and drops some. The DNA was the basis for D and trimming; V, J and clone size are from that table. Of about 230,000 clones in the sample, about nine tenths were seen once. This TCR was sampled from a man between 45 and 60 years old with COVID-19, enrolled during active disease. Sequencing was done on a sample of peripheral blood. This chain connects TRBV19 to TRBJ1-5; TRBD1 agrees at 11 bases. The CDR3 DNA reads TGTGCCAGTAGCCGGACAGGGGGCTACAATCAGCCCCAGCATTTT. Residues: CASSRTGGYNQPQHF.